At least ten counts were recorded for the clone carrying this T cell receptor (beta chain). The antigen is unknown. These data belong to a study of human T cells and chemical hapten exposure. Study-level findings and limits: Relative to control repertoires, expanded TCRs gave rise to significantly more large CDR3 similarity clusters.

Germline trimming cut 3 bases from V and 0 bases from J; bases unmatched to any gene: 2. Germline V gene sequence: CDR1 SGDLS, CDR2 YYNGEE. CDR3 length equals 15 residues. Time point given: patch test 1, 2 weeks after DPC sensitization. Regarding treatment: therapeutic diphenylcyclopropenone sensitization with weekly scalp DPC. Extraction yielded total RNA from whole blood (unfractionated). The study enrolled 18 to 70-year-old alopecia patients suitable for DPC. One entry per CDR3 protein, called by TCRdb with MiXCR from the RACE reads. In the table there are some 52,000 distinct CDR3 sequences, 11% of which are singletons.

This sequence originates from a woman aged 40 to 49 with alopecia areata. Some clones in this sample may be carry-over from other donors' samples. The material was whole blood, obtained in connection with sensitization to the hapten diphenylcyclopropenone (DPC). The chain carries TRBV9 and TRBJ1-5, with 8 bases lining up with TRBD1. The CDR3 spells CASSAGQGSNQPQHF. The DNA for the CDR3 is TGTGCCAGCAGCGCAGGACAGGGTAGCAATCAGCCCCAGCATTTT.